These 4 T cell receptor beta chains were all obtained from the same sample, sequenced in a study of technical replicates of blood from a few donors. Here immunoSEQ multiplex PCR was the method, and the copy in TCRdb shows in-frame clones only, minus some. The sample consists of 70,000 to 80,000 clones, roughly 96% of them appearing once. Input material: T cells isolated from PBMCs. The receptors derive from a human donor in good health.

The rearrangement joins TRBV18 to TRBJ1-1; 9 bases fit TRBD1. This CDR3 comprises 17 residues. Germline V CDR1 and CDR2: KGHSH, LQKENI. V lost 2 bases, J lost 2 bases, and 9 bases stayed unmatched. CDR3 in amino acids: CASSPWVGQGYNTEAFF. CDR3 nucleotide sequence: TGTGCCAGCTCACCATGGGTCGGACAGGGGTATAACACTGAAGCTTTCTTT.

The gene calls are TRBV12-5 and TRBJ2-3; 8 bases match TRBD1. Germline V gene lookup returns CDR1 LGHNT and CDR2 FRNRAP. V shed 5 bases and J 0 bases; nucleotides not matched to a gene: 4. The CDR3 length is 15 residues. The CDR3 region is CASGGQGLSTDTQYF. DNA of the CDR3: TGTGCTAGTGGTGGACAGGGACTCAGCACAGATACGCAGTATTTT.

The gene calls are TRBV6-1 and TRBJ2-5, with no clear D. CDR1 and CDR2 (germline): MNHNS, SASEGT. This CDR3 is built from 12 residues. Deletions cut 7 bases from V and 1 base from J, with 7 bases between. In DNA, the CDR3 is TGTGCCAGCACGGAGCGCCAAGAGACCCAGTACTTC. Protein: CASTERQETQYF.

The V and J genes are TRBV5-1 and TRBJ2-3, with 9 bases identical to TRBD2. Germline CDR1 SGHRS, CDR2 YFSETQ. J gave up 1 base and V 0 bases, and 3 bases lay outside the gene matches. CDR3 length: 16 residues. For the CDR3, the DNA is TGCGCCAGCAGCTTGGTTAGCGGGAGTGGCACAGATACGCAGTATTTT. Translating it yields CASSLVSGSGTDTQYF. The whole variable domain, filled in from reference TRBV5-1 and TRBJ2-3, reads KAGVTQTPRYLIKTRGQQVTLSCSPISGHRSVSWYQQTPGQGLQFLFEYFSETQRNKGNFPGRFSGRQFSNSRSEMNVSTLELGDSALYLCASSLVSGSGTDTQYFGPGTRLTVL.